This TCR beta chain was sequenced for a study of blood T cell repertoires in COVID-19 (TCRdb year 2020). At the level of the whole study: Samples from collaborators originated in the United States, Italy and Spain and spanned both the acute and convalescent phases of COVID-19. The prospective study material was composed of cDNA or gDNA derived from T cells, B-cell-depleted T cells, or PBMCs. The dataset comprised deeply sampled blood TCRbeta repertoires from subjects exposed to, actively infected with, or recovered from COVID-19. The repertoires were made available in a free public database intended to serve as a resource for research on the immune response to SARS-CoV-2. Samples came from the ongoing ImmuneRACE study (first 160 participants) plus 1,254 subjects from 6 global collaborators. Nearly every sample came with metadata listing a de-identified subject ID, COVID-19 status, age in years and sex. HLA class I and class II types, where available, came from metadata supplied by the sample provider rather than from assay-based typing. The paper's findings and limits, for the study overall: The quantity of clinical and demographic metadata differed by source and by participant and was supplied without curation.

As to this clone: Its specific antigen is unknown. The sample holds no much larger clone one base away, and base qualities are not on file.

TCRbeta CDR3 regions were amplified from genomic DNA using the immunoSEQ Assay, a bias-controlled multiplex PCR. Regarding the original processing steps: The number of nucleated cells in each sample was estimated from the amplification of reference gene primers within the assay. To quantify the absolute abundance of each unique TCRbeta CDR3 rearrangement, sequence reads were collapsed and filtered. For each sample, productive Simpson clonality was calculated by taking the square root of Simpson's diversity index across productive rearrangements. Sourced from immuneACCESS, this table was stored by TCRdb with only in-frame sequences that have V and J called. A share of the clones is absent; for the studies checked, an unresolved V gene accounts for under half, and the remainder has no known explanation. V, J and clone size reflect that table, while D and trimming were determined from the DNA. The sample table records 250,000 to 300,000 clones; 85% of these occur just once. The ten largest account for 5.1% of the sample.

After removal of 0 bases from V and 8 bases from J, the junction retains 6 bases not matched to a gene. The CDR3 numbers 15 residues from cysteine through phenylalanine. The entry retains the CDR3 DNA only, 45 bases that are in frame from base 1. The germline V gene (reference sequence) sets CDR1 to GTSNPN and CDR2 to SVGIG. Each collaborating institution followed its own protocols to collect whole blood in K2EDTA tubes. For TCRbeta analysis, collaborator samples were shipped as frozen whole blood, as isolated PBMCs, or as DNA extracted from either sample type. The sample taken for sequencing was peripheral blood. The origin of this receptor is a man aged 45-65 years with active or convalescent COVID-19. The chain couples TRBV30 to TRBJ2-1, with 11 bases matching TRBD2. The DNA sequence is as follows: TGTGCCTGGAGTGTTCCTCTAGCGGGAGGCTATGAGCAGTTCTTC. It is translated as CAWSVPLAGGYEQFF.